This T cell receptor beta chain was captured by sequencing in a study of long-term antiretroviral therapy in people with HIV. Regarding the study as a whole: Information on adherence to ART, viral resistance or therapy changes was unavailable. Repertoire composition at all time points was dominated by clones that had expanded before ART.

The libraries were made with immunoSEQ v3.0 at survey level. TCRdb keeps only in-frame clones here, not all; method: immunoSEQ multiplex PCR. The profile shows some 13,000 clones, 70% to 80% of them singletons. A note on this clone: The antigen is not known.

This sequence was found in a woman aged 18-30 years with HIV. The specimen was unsorted PBMCs, collected 1.3 years after starting antiretroviral therapy.

The CDR3 DNA sequence: TGTGCCAGCAGCTTGGTTCTAGCGCCCTACAATGAGCAGTTCTTC. Its translation is CASSLVLAPYNEQFF. The chain combines TRBV5-6 with TRBJ2-1; tentative D call: TRBD2 (6 bases). Germline V lookup: CDR1 SGHDT, CDR2 YYEEEE. The CDR3 covers 15 residues. The germline V and J ends were trimmed by 0 bases and 2 bases, with 9 bases remaining between them.